This note documents a single T cell receptor beta chain sequence. Its specificity is not known. The same CDR3 is also encoded by other DNA sequences in this sample. Treatment defined: 15 to 20 received Ad26.COV2.S at low or high dose, single or two shots; about five received placebo; per-sample allocation not given. Day 63 after the first injection of vaccine or placebo was the sampling time. The sample comes from a study of Ad26.COV2.S vaccination and SARS-CoV-2 variants. For the study at large: Ad26.COV2.S shots went into the muscle once or twice, 56 days apart. Overall study findings and caveats: Placebo recipients and vaccine recipients were similar in non-spike TCR breadth.

Assay used: immunoSEQ multiplex PCR; TCRdb lists only in-frame clones, some missing. Altogether hundreds of thousands of clones are present, more than 70% being singletons, with the ten largest covering about 1.5%. Germline lookup yields CDR1 ENHRY and CDR2 SYGVKD. V was cut by 6 bases and J by 5 bases, with 4 bases left in between. This CDR3 comprises 11 residues. The V call is TRBV10-3, the J call TRBJ2-2; no definite D call. The specimen was peripheral blood, collected in a trial of Ad26.COV2.S vaccine versus placebo. The TCR originated in a person between 18 and 60 years old who received the Ad26.COV2.S COVID-19 vaccine or a placebo. CDR3 residues: CAIRETGELFF. Written as DNA, the CDR3 is TGTGCCATCAGGGAGACCGGGGAGCTGTTTTTT.